This T cell receptor beta chain was sequenced in a study of blood T cell repertoires in COVID-19. Data came from immunoSEQ multiplex PCR; TCRdb stores just in-frame clones and leaves some out. The sample yields some 270,000 clones, around 84% seen once. Looked up from germline, CDR1 is SGHNT and CDR2 is YYREEE (reference sequence). With 0 bases clipped from V and 7 bases from J, the junction kept 10 bases outside the gene matches. CDR3 length: 15 residues. The source material was PBMCs or T cells enriched from blood (not recorded which). The source is a woman aged 45-65 years who had been exposed to COVID-19. The chain uses TRBV5-4 and TRBJ2-7; 7 bases are a match to TRBD2. CDR3 DNA sequence: TGTGCCAGCAGCTTGGGTGGGGGGGTAGCCTTTGAGCAGTACTTC. Translated, it gives CASSLGGGVAFEQYF.